These 21 T cell receptor beta chains came from one sample sequenced in a study of T cells after yellow fever vaccination. TCRdb called the 5' RACE reads again in MiXCR, with one record for every CDR3 protein. The sample holds tens of thousands of distinct CDR3 sequences, around 4.8% seen once. The material was CD8+ T cells sorted from PBMCs, obtained 5 days after the yellow fever booster vaccination. The source of these receptors is a man aged 30-40 years who received the YFV17D yellow fever vaccine.

There are many counts of this clonotype. The J gene is TRBJ2-3, the V gene TRBV4-2; D ambiguous. Between the trimmed V and J ends, which lost 0 bases and 3 bases, there was a span of 10 bases. Per the germline V gene, CDR1 is LGHNA and CDR2 is YNFKEQ. The CDR3 loop spans 15 amino acids. CDR3 bases: TGTGCCAGCAGCCAAGACACCCTCATAACAGATACGCAGTATTTT. Translation gives CASSQDTLITDTQYF.

This clonotype came up many times. J is TRBJ2-3 and V is TRBV12-3 or TRBV12-4; tentative D call: TRBD2 (6 bases). V lost 6 bases to trimming and J lost 4 bases, with 17 bases between them. The CDR3 totals 15 residues. The CDR3 DNA is TGTGCCAGCAGGGCTGGAGGAGGGCCTCCAGATACGCAGTATTTT. Translated, it gives CASRAGGGPPDTQYF.

This clonotype was seen ten or more times. The chain employs TRBV20-1 and TRBJ2-7; 7 nucleotides match TRBD2. Germline values: CDR1 DFQATT, CDR2 SNEGSKA (reference sequence). The junction had 3 bases not matched to a gene; V was cut back by 5 bases and J by 2 bases. There are 12 residues in the CDR3. As DNA, the CDR3 is TGCAGTGCTTCCCGGGAGGCCTACGAGCAGTACTTC. Protein sequence: CSASREAYEQYF.

This clonotype was counted ten times or more. V and J are TRBV20-1 and TRBJ2-7, with a possible D match to TRBD1 (5 bases). V lost 6 bases and J lost 0, with 12 bases in between. The CDR3 contains 13 residues. Germline CDR1 DFQATT, CDR2 SNEGSKA (reference sequence). CDR3 bases: TGCAGTGCGACCCTGGACATCTCCTACGAGCAGTACTTC. The encoded protein is CSATLDISYEQYF.

Ten or more counts support this clonotype. The V gene is TRBV20-1, the J gene TRBJ2-1, with no clear D. CDR1 and CDR2 from the germline V gene are DFQATT and SNEGSKA (reference sequence). Trimming pared 2 bases from V and 9 bases from J, leaving 14 bases between. This CDR3 spans 13 amino acids. The CDR3: CSARKFAGVEQFF. Written as DNA, the CDR3 is TGCAGTGCTAGAAAGTTCGCCGGAGTTGAGCAGTTCTTC.

There are many counts of this clonotype. The CDR3 nucleotides are TGTGCCAGCAGCTTTCCCCTGGCGGTTGGTTACGAGCAGTACTTC. As protein: CASSFPLAVGYEQYF. The rearrangement joins TRBV7-2 to TRBJ2-7; D gene ambiguous. V was cut by 3 bases and J by 4 bases, with 16 bases left in between. Germline V gene sequence: CDR1 SGHTA, CDR2 FQGNSA. There are 15 residues in the CDR3. The entire variable domain, with the rest obtained from reference TRBV7-2 and TRBJ2-7, is as follows: GAGVSQSPSNKVTEKGKDVELRCDPISGHTALYWYRQSLGQGLEFLIYFQGNSAPDKSGLPSDRFSAERTGGSVSTLTIQRTQQEDSAVYLCASSFPLAVGYEQYFGPGTRLTVT.

This clonotype occurred many times. The chain joins TRBV3-1 to TRBJ2-1, with D perhaps given as TRBD1 or TRBD2 (5 bases each). Per germline, CDR1 LGHDT and CDR2 YNNKEL (reference sequence). The CDR3 is 14 residues long. V shed 6 bases and J shed 5 bases, with 14 bases lying between them. CDR3 sequence: CASSDTGTNNEQFF. In nucleotides, the CDR3 is TGTGCCAGCAGTGATACCGGGACCAACAATGAGCAGTTCTTC.

This clonotype showed up many times. The gene calls are TRBV12-3 or TRBV12-4 and TRBJ1-6, with a possible D match to TRBD1 (6 bases). V lost 5 bases and J lost 5, with 13 bases in between. This CDR3 is 15 amino acids long. CDR3: CASSQTGLNNSPLHF. The CDR3, as DNA: TGTGCCAGCAGTCAGACAGGCCTCAATAATTCACCCCTCCACTTT.

This clonotype was picked up many times. V is TRBV29-1 and J is TRBJ2-7, with 9 bases matching TRBD1. The CDR3 has 13 residues. Looked up from germline, CDR1 is SQVTM and CDR2 is ANQGSEA. Unmatched junction bases numbered 2, after V lost 3 bases and J lost 2 bases. Written as DNA, the CDR3 is TGCAGCGTTGAGGGGACAGGGCCCTACGAGCAGTACTTC. Residues: CSVEGTGPYEQYF.

This clonotype was observed many times. V usage is TRBV29-1 and J usage is TRBJ1-1, with unresolved D. V was trimmed by 3 bases and J by 1 base, leaving 6 bases between them. The CDR3 length is 12 residues. Germline values: CDR1 SQVTM, CDR2 ANQGSEA. CDR3 DNA: TGCAGCGTTGAGCTGCCGAACACTGAAGCTTTCTTT. Encoded protein: CSVELPNTEAFF.

J is TRBJ2-7 and V is TRBV7-3; 7 positions agree with TRBD1. V shed 1 base and J 7 bases; nucleotides not matched to a gene: 4. Germline assignment: CDR1 SGHTA and CDR2 FQGTGA. This CDR3 contains 13 residues. The CDR3, as DNA: TGTGCCAGCAGCTTAAACCCGACAGGGGAGCAGTACTTC. This codes for CASSLNPTGEQYF.

The table lists this clonotype with many counts. The V call is TRBV23-1, the J call TRBJ2-5, with unresolved D. TRBV23-1 is an ORF; its function is uncertain. There are 17 residues in the CDR3. V lost 10 bases, J lost 0 bases, and 24 bases lay in between. The CDR3 loop is CANPSENRDQYQETQYF. CDR3 DNA sequence: TGCGCCAATCCCTCCGAGAATCGCGACCAGTACCAAGAGACCCAGTACTTC.

This clonotype was seen ten or more times. The V gene is TRBV19, the J gene TRBJ2-4; D gene ambiguous. The germline V gene has CDR1 LNHDA and CDR2 SQIVND (reference sequence). The V end lost 1 base, the J end lost 0 bases, and 7 bases lay between the germline ends. The CDR3 loop spans 15 amino acids. CDR3 nucleotides: TGTGCCAGTAGTATAGTTTTGGGAGCCAAAAACATTCAGTACTTC. The encoded protein is CASSIVLGAKNIQYF.

The table lists this clonotype with many counts. The genes are TRBV10-2 and TRBJ2-5, with D unresolved. There are 14 residues in the CDR3. The V end lost 2 bases, the J end lost 0 bases, and 7 bases lay between the germline ends. Germline CDR1 is WSHSY and CDR2 is SAAADI. The CDR3 DNA is TGCGCCAGCAGTGAGCGGATGGACCAAGAGACCCAGTACTTC. It encodes CASSERMDQETQYF.

There are many counts of this clonotype. The chain uses TRBV6-5 and TRBJ2-5, with 9 bases identical to TRBD1. The CDR3 totals 16 residues. Germline values: CDR1 MNHEY, CDR2 SVGAGI. The trim removed 2 bases at V and 5 bases at J, leaving 9 bases unmatched. The CDR3 DNA sequence: TGTGCCAGCAGTTACCGGACAGGGGTTAAGGGTGAGACCCAGTACTTC. Protein product: CASSYRTGVKGETQYF.

On this clonotype: This may arise from a read error, as a much more abundant clone is one base away. The V and J genes are TRBV7-6 and TRBJ2-7; D ambiguous. The CDR3 extends over 14 amino acids. CDR1 SGHVS and CDR2 FNYEAQ come from the germline V gene. V dropped 5 bases and J dropped 3 bases, with 14 bases sitting between them. CDR3 sequence (DNA): TGTGCCAGCAGCGCCCGGATGGAGAGCTACGAGCAGTACTTC. Protein sequence: CASSARMESYEQYF.

The V gene is TRBV21-1, the J gene TRBJ2-2; no check of the table's D call, TRBD1, against the DNA was made. TRBV21-1 is a pseudogene. The CDR3 totals 20 residues. CDR3 amino acids: CASSKWGGRYVPINTGELFF. In DNA form, the CDR3 reads TGTGCCAGCAGCAAATGGGGAGGACGATATGTCCCCATAAACACCGGGGAGCTGTTTTTT.

This clonotype was observed at least ten times. The chain has TRBV14 and TRBJ2-1, with TRBD1 as a possible D gene (6 bases). The CDR3 contains 14 residues. The germline CDR1 and CDR2 sequences are SGHDN and FVKESK. V lost 4 bases to trimming and J lost 8 bases, with 15 bases between them. CDR3 coding DNA: TGTGCCAGCAGCCGGTGGGCAGGGGAGTATGAGCAGTTCTTC. Protein sequence: CASSRWAGEYEQFF.

Many counts were recorded for this clonotype. The rearrangement joins TRBV30 to TRBJ2-1; 8 bases line up with TRBD2. Per the germline V gene, CDR1 is GTSNPN and CDR2 is SVGIG (reference sequence). The V gene end was trimmed by 4 bases and the J gene end by 3 bases; junction bases not matched to a gene: 8. The CDR3 is made up of 15 amino acids. Here the CDR3 DNA reads TGTGCCTGGATGGAGCGGGAGTTAGGCTACAATGAGCAGTTCTTC. Translation gives CAWMERELGYNEQFF.

This clonotype was counted at least ten times. V gene TRBV7-9 combines with J gene TRBJ1-1, with 7 bases that match TRBD1. Trimming cost V 7 bases and J 8 bases; bases outside gene matches: 7. The CDR3 is 12 residues long. Looked up from germline, CDR1 is SEHNR and CDR2 is FQNEAQ (reference sequence). CDR3 in amino acids: CASTLGGAEAFF. The CDR3 coding sequence is TGTGCCAGCACTCTAGGGGGCGCGGAAGCTTTCTTT.

In its sample, this clonotype ranks as large. The chain joins TRBV5-1 to TRBJ2-1; 7 nucleotides align to TRBD2. V shed 4 bases and J 8 bases; nucleotides not matched to a gene: 18. This CDR3 is 17 amino acids long. Germline V CDR1 and CDR2: SGHRS, YFSETQ. This chain's CDR3 is CASSLETSSYLRDEQFF. In nucleotides, the CDR3 is TGCGCCAGCAGCCTAGAGACTAGCTCATATCTTAGGGATGAGCAGTTCTTC.